The present T cell receptor (beta chain) was sequenced within a study of blood T cell repertoires in COVID-19 (dated by TCRdb to 2020 to 2021). In the study overall: Samples from collaborators originated in the United States, Italy and Spain and spanned both the acute and convalescent phases of COVID-19. Samples came from the ongoing ImmuneRACE study (first 160 participants) plus 1,254 subjects from 6 global collaborators. The dataset comprised deeply sampled blood TCRbeta repertoires from subjects exposed to, actively infected with, or recovered from COVID-19. Where HLA class I and class II types were available, the types were taken from metadata supplied by the sample provider, not from assay-based typing. The repertoires were released in a freely available public database intended as a resource for research on the immune response to SARS-CoV-2. The material from the prospective study consisted of cDNA or gDNA derived from T cells, B-cell-depleted T cells, or PBMCs. Nearly every sample came with metadata listing a de-identified subject ID, COVID-19 status, age in years and sex. Beyond this particular receptor, the publication reports: The quantity of clinical and demographic metadata differed by source and by participant and was supplied without curation.

The junction carries 10 bases between V and J, which are trimmed by 6 bases and 7 bases respectively. The CDR3 sequence holds 12 residues, the cysteine and phenylalanine included. Of all the DNA, just the CDR3 is kept, 36 bases in frame from base 1. One collaborating source in Seattle enrolled patients while the patients were actively infected and followed the patients over time throughout the course of disease. Whole blood was collected in K2EDTA tubes by collaborating institutions according to the institutions' own protocols. Collaborator samples were shipped for TCRbeta analysis as frozen whole blood, isolated PBMCs, or DNA extracted from either sample type. On this clone: Its recognized antigen is unknown. Base qualities are missing; no much larger clone stands one base away.

TCRbeta CDR3 regions were amplified from genomic DNA by means of the immunoSEQ Assay, a bias-controlled multiplex PCR. Per the authors' processing: The number of nucleated cells in each sample was estimated from the amplification of reference gene primers within the assay. To quantify the absolute abundance of each unique TCRbeta CDR3 rearrangement, sequence reads were collapsed and filtered. For each sample, productive Simpson clonality was calculated as the square root of Simpson's diversity index across productive rearrangements. TCRdb took this table from immuneACCESS and kept in-frame rearrangements with V and J called. Such tables lack part of the clones; where checked against another copy, unresolved V genes explain under half of the gap, and the rest is unexplained. V, J and clone size derive from that table, while D and trimming were established from the DNA sequence. The sample table records 30,000 to 40,000 clones; roughly 80% of these occur just once. Around 1.6% of the sample is in the top ten clones.

The receptor comes from a man aged 55 to 69 with COVID-19, enrolled during active disease. Rearrangement joined TRBV12-3 or TRBV12-4 to TRBJ1-5; a weak D assignment points to TRBD1 (5 bases agree). Sequencing was performed on peripheral blood. The CDR3 protein sequence reads: CASRLGGQPQHF. The nucleotides read TGTGCCAGCAGATTGGGGGGGCAGCCCCAGCATTTT.